A single sample is the source of the 30 T cell receptor beta chains below, sequenced in a study of blood T cell repertoires in COVID-19. The method was immunoSEQ multiplex PCR; TCRdb's version includes in-frame clones alone and lacks a portion of them. Here the sample spans 200,000 or so clones, around 79% being singletons. Material for sequencing was peripheral blood. The receptor set was obtained from a man between 60 and 70 years old with active or convalescent COVID-19.

The chain joins TRBV5-4 to TRBJ1-6, with 9 bases fitting TRBD1. CDR1 SGHNT and CDR2 YYREEE come from the germline V gene (reference sequence). V shed 1 base, J shed 8 bases, and the junction held 4 bases outside the gene matches. This CDR3 region has 15 residues. The CDR3 reads CASSLTGGVDSPLHF. As DNA, the CDR3 is TGTGCCAGCAGCTTGACAGGGGGCGTGGATTCACCCCTCCACTTT.

The rearrangement joins TRBV7-2 to TRBJ2-3; no clear D. The CDR3 totals 13 residues. CDR1 and CDR2 (germline): SGHTA, FQGNSA. V dropped 3 bases and J dropped 1 base, with 5 bases sitting between them. The CDR3 reads CASSFRGTDTQYF. The CDR3 DNA is TGTGCCAGCAGCTTCCGCGGCACAGATACGCAGTATTTT.

This sequence joins TRBV4-3 and TRBJ1-2, with D possibly being TRBD1 (5 bases). The CDR3 has 15 amino acids. V lost 0 bases to trimming and J lost 2 bases, with 10 bases between them. Germline CDR1 and CDR2: LGHNA and YSLEER. Here the CDR3 DNA reads TGCGCCAGCAGCCAAGAGTGGGGGAGGAACTATGGCTACACCTTC. This codes for CASSQEWGRNYGYTF.

The chain carries TRBV7-9 and TRBJ2-5; 7 nucleotides agree with TRBD1. This CDR3 contains 14 residues. Germline CDR1 SEHNR, CDR2 FQNEAQ (reference sequence). V gave up 8 bases and J gave up 7 bases; unmatched junction bases: 13. CDR3 DNA: TGTGCCAGCGAAATGCCAGGGGACAGACGGACCCAGTACTTC. Translated: CASEMPGDRRTQYF.

This chain connects TRBV19 to TRBJ2-1; 8 nucleotides line up with TRBD2. The CDR3 loop spans 18 amino acids. Trimming removed 1 base from V and 6 bases from J; junction bases left unmatched: 14. In germline, CDR1 is LNHDA, CDR2 SQIVND (reference sequence). Here the CDR3 reads CASSIGDWKAGGTNEQFF. Written as DNA, the CDR3 is TGTGCCAGTAGTATAGGGGATTGGAAGGCGGGAGGCACCAATGAGCAGTTCTTC.

V and J are TRBV12-3 or TRBV12-4 and TRBJ2-7, with D possibly TRBD2 on 5 matching bases. Deletions cut 6 bases from V and 3 bases from J, with 12 bases between. The CDR3 consists of 13 residues. CDR3 in DNA: TGTGCCAGCAGCGCCCGAGCGGTCTACGAGCAGTACTTC. Its translation: CASSARAVYEQYF.

The chain is built from TRBV7-2 and TRBJ2-1; 9 bases match TRBD2. CDR3 length equals 14 residues. The germline V gene encodes CDR1 SGHTA and CDR2 FQGNSA. V shed 5 bases and J 4 bases; nucleotides not matched to a gene: 3. CDR3: CASSPAGGYNEQFF. CDR3 bases: TGTGCCAGCAGCCCAGCGGGAGGTTACAATGAGCAGTTCTTC.

This clone has only one observation. This CDR3 reads CASSFELPQGTRWDTQYF. CDR3 nucleotide sequence: TGCGCCAGCAGCTTTGAACTCCCCCAGGGAACGAGGTGGGATACGCAGTATTTT. The V call is TRBV5-1, the J call TRBJ2-3; maybe TRBD1 (5 bases). Germline values: CDR1 SGHRS, CDR2 YFSETQ. This CDR3 comprises 18 residues. The V end was cut by 2 bases, the J end by 6 bases, with 25 bases between.

This chain connects TRBV28 to TRBJ2-5; no reliable D call. This CDR3 has 13 residues. The germline V and J ends were trimmed by 6 bases and 1 base, with 9 bases remaining between them. Per germline, CDR1 MDHEN and CDR2 SYDVKM. The CDR3 protein is CASSLRSQETQYF. Written as DNA, the CDR3 is TGTGCCAGCAGCCTTAGGAGCCAAGAGACCCAGTACTTC.

The table lists this clone with a few counts. The chain employs TRBV2 and TRBJ2-1; 8 bases align to TRBD2. Germline CDR1 reads SNHLY; CDR2 reads FYNNEI. There are 15 residues in the CDR3. V lost 8 bases to trimming and J lost 9 bases; unmatched junction nucleotides: 15. The CDR3: CASRGTRGGGGEQFF. The CDR3 bases are TGTGCCAGCCGCGGGACTAGGGGAGGTGGCGGTGAGCAGTTCTTC.

The V and J genes are TRBV28 and TRBJ2-7; D is unclear. V lost 2 bases and J 4 bases, leaving 3 bases between the germline ends. Germline-derived CDR1 and CDR2 are MDHEN and SYDVKM. The CDR3 length is 11 residues. This CDR3 is CASSLRYEQYF. The CDR3 coding sequence is TGTGCCAGCAGTTTACGGTACGAGCAGTACTTC.

The J gene is TRBJ1-6, the V gene TRBV2, with 9 bases lining up with TRBD1. The CDR3 totals 14 residues. The germline V gene has CDR1 SNHLY and CDR2 FYNNEI. V lost 8 bases to trimming and J lost 8 bases; unmatched junction nucleotides: 7. Here the CDR3 DNA reads TGTGCCAGCTCCCTCCGGGACAGGGATTCACCCCTCCACTTT. As protein: CASSLRDRDSPLHF.

This clone occurred once. The chain employs TRBV28 and TRBJ1-1; no reliable D call. V lost 3 bases and J 7 bases, leaving 12 bases between the germline ends. CDR1 is MDHEN, CDR2 SYDVKM, per germline. The CDR3 loop spans 13 amino acids. The chain's CDR3 is CASSFGESSEAFF. The CDR3 DNA follows: TGTGCCAGCAGTTTCGGGGAATCGAGTGAAGCTTTCTTT.

J is TRBJ2-1 and V is TRBV19, with 12 bases fitting TRBD2. The CDR3 sequence is 18 residues long. V lost 5 bases and J lost 1; bases outside the gene matches: 9. The germline V gene has CDR1 LNHDA and CDR2 SQIVND (reference sequence). CDR3 residues: CASSPHPSGRASYNEQFF. The CDR3 nucleotides read TGTGCCAGTAGTCCCCACCCTAGCGGGAGGGCTTCCTACAATGAGCAGTTCTTC.

The sample holds one count of this clone. The rearrangement joins TRBV6-2 or TRBV6-3 to TRBJ2-7; 9 bases fit TRBD2. This CDR3 is built from 17 residues. In germline, CDR1 is MNHEY, CDR2 SVGEGT. With 0 bases clipped from V and 0 bases from J, the junction kept 6 bases outside the gene matches. This chain's CDR3 is CASSYSSSGTFSYEQYF. CDR3 coding DNA: TGTGCCAGCAGTTACTCGTCTAGCGGGACGTTCTCCTACGAGCAGTACTTC.

The chain carries TRBV7-2 and TRBJ1-6; the match to TRBD1 covers 8 bases. Germline loops: CDR1 SGHTA, CDR2 FQGNSA. The CDR3 length is 15 residues. V shed 0 bases, J shed 6 bases, and the junction held 1 base outside the gene matches. DNA for the CDR3: TGTGCCAGCAGCTTAGCCAGGGGGCGTAATTCACCCCTCCACTTT. Its protein is CASSLARGRNSPLHF. Supplemented by reference TRBV7-2 and TRBJ1-6, the full variable domain reads GAGVSQSPSNKVTEKGKDVELRCDPISGHTALYWYRQSLGQGLEFLIYFQGNSAPDKSGLPSDRFSAERTGGSVSTLTIQRTQQEDSAVYLCASSLARGRNSPLHFGNGTRLTVT.

The V call is TRBV7-9, the J call TRBJ2-5; no clear D gene. The CDR3 has 12 amino acids. The germline V gene encodes CDR1 SEHNR and CDR2 FQNEAQ (reference sequence). V lost 4 bases and J 2 bases, leaving 5 bases between the germline ends. The CDR3 region has the DNA TGTGCCAGCAGCTCGCAGCAAGAGACCCAGTACTTC. It is translated as CASSSQQETQYF.

This clone occurred a few times. The V gene is TRBV9, the J gene TRBJ1-2; 12 positions agree with TRBD1. Germline CDR1 SGDLS, CDR2 YYNGEE. Trimming at V came to 3 bases and at J to 4 bases, leaving 13 bases not matched to a gene. The CDR3 spans 18 residues. The CDR3 DNA follows: TGTGCCAGCAGCGCAGGACCGGGACAGGGGGCTCTTGGCTATGGCTACACCTTC. Its translation is CASSAGPGQGALGYGYTF. Full variable domain (missing parts from reference TRBV9 and TRBJ1-2): DSGVTQTPKHLITATGQRVTLRCSPRSGDLSVYWYQQSLDQGLQFLIQYYNGEERAKGNILERFSAQQFPDLHSELNLSSLELGDSALYFCASSAGPGQGALGYGYTFGSGTRLTVV.

The genes are TRBV28 and TRBJ2-5; 8 bases match TRBD1. V shed 2 bases and J 3 bases; nucleotides not matched to a gene: 5. This CDR3 contains 15 residues. Germline-derived CDR1 and CDR2 are MDHEN and SYDVKM. CDR3 protein: CASSLSLTGEETQYF. The CDR3 region has the DNA TGTGCCAGCAGTTTAAGCCTGACAGGGGAAGAGACCCAGTACTTC.

The chain couples TRBV11-3 to TRBJ2-1, with 8 bases that match TRBD1. The V gene end was trimmed by 2 bases and the J gene end by 4 bases; junction bases not matched to a gene: 4. The CDR3 extends over 15 amino acids. The V gene's germline CDR1 is SGHNT and CDR2 YENEEA. CDR3 region: CASSLSRGRYNEQFF. In DNA, the CDR3 is TGTGCCAGCAGCTTATCCAGGGGGCGTTACAATGAGCAGTTCTTC.

This sequence joins TRBV7-9 and TRBJ2-5; 9 nucleotides match TRBD1. CDR1 and CDR2 (germline): SEHNR, FQNEAQ (reference sequence). The junction had 5 bases not matched to a gene; V was cut back by 4 bases and J by 5 bases. The CDR3 length is 14 residues. In DNA, the CDR3 is TGTGCCAGCAGCTCCAGGACAGGGGAGGAGACCCAGTACTTC. Translating it yields CASSSRTGEETQYF.

The CDR3 DNA sequence: TGTGCCAGCAGGGGGCATCAGCCCCAGCATTTT. It specifies CASRGHQPQHF. This chain connects TRBV11-3 to TRBJ1-5, with a possible D match to TRBD1 (5 bases). Germline values: CDR1 SGHNT, CDR2 YENEEA. V shed 6 bases and J shed 5 bases, with 5 bases lying between them. CDR3 length equals 11 residues.

The chain is built from TRBV5-1 and TRBJ2-2; 7 bases agree with TRBD2. After removal of 0 bases from V and 5 bases from J, the junction contained 4 bases not matched to a gene. The CDR3 has 15 amino acids. Germline CDR1 SGHRS, CDR2 YFSETQ. CDR3 DNA: TGCGCCAGCAGCTTGGGCCTAGCGGTAACCGGGGAGCTGTTTTTT. Translated: CASSLGLAVTGELFF.

This clone was detected once. The chain recombines TRBV18 with TRBJ1-1, with a possible D match to TRBD1 (6 bases). Germline V gene sequence: CDR1 KGHSH, CDR2 LQKENI. Trimming stripped 3 bases from V and 8 bases from J, with 16 bases between. The CDR3 runs to 14 residues. The CDR3 nucleotides are TGTGCCAGCTCACCTCCTGTTTGGACAGACGAAGCTTTCTTT. Its protein is CASSPPVWTDEAFF.

V and J are TRBV29-1 and TRBJ2-2; possibly TRBD1 for D (5 bases). There are 14 residues in the CDR3. Looked up from germline, CDR1 is SQVTM and CDR2 is ANQGSEA. Trimming shortened V by 3 bases and J by 4 bases, and 12 bases separated the two germline ends. In DNA form, the CDR3 reads TGCAGCGTTGATTCAGGGTTCGGCACCGGGGAGCTGTTTTTT. Amino acid sequence: CSVDSGFGTGELFF.

In the case of this clone: Different DNA sequences within this sample yield the same CDR3. The V gene is TRBV29-1, the J gene TRBJ1-1, with 11 nucleotides matching TRBD1. The trim removed 5 bases at V and 6 bases at J, leaving 2 bases unmatched. Germline CDR1 SQVTM, CDR2 ANQGSEA. This CDR3 has 12 amino acids. CDR3 nucleotides: TGCAGCGTTCAGGGACAGGGGGCTGAAGCTTTCTTT. It yields the protein CSVQGQGAEAFF.

V gene TRBV18 combines with J gene TRBJ2-6; TRBD2 matches 15 bases. The CDR3 is made up of 19 amino acids. Per germline, CDR1 KGHSH and CDR2 LQKENI. V lost 3 bases to trimming and J lost 2 bases; unmatched junction nucleotides: 5. CDR3 loop: CASSPGGTSGRTGANVLTF. DNA for the CDR3: TGTGCCAGCTCACCCGGCGGGACTAGCGGGAGGACTGGGGCCAACGTCCTGACTTTC.

The V call is TRBV6-1, the J call TRBJ2-7, with 9 bases lining up with TRBD2. Unmatched junction bases numbered 12, after V lost 4 bases and J lost 5 bases. The CDR3 runs to 16 residues. The germline V gene encodes CDR1 MNHNS and CDR2 SASEGT. The CDR3 DNA follows: TGTGCCAGCAGTGTGGGACTAGCCCCCACTCGGGACGAGCAGTACTTC. This translates into CASSVGLAPTRDEQYF.

The rearrangement links TRBV6-2 or TRBV6-3 to TRBJ2-7, with 10 bases aligning to TRBD2. Germline V gives CDR1 MNHEY, CDR2 SVGEGT. J gave up 6 bases and V 2 bases, and 7 bases lay outside the gene matches. This CDR3 spans 15 amino acids. The CDR3 sequence is CASSYEASGSVEQYF. CDR3 nucleotides: TGTGCCAGCAGTTACGAGGCTAGCGGGAGTGTCGAGCAGTACTTC.

This chain uses TRBV18 with TRBJ1-5; D is possibly TRBD1 (6 bases). Trimming shortened V by 1 base and J by 1 base, and 8 bases separated the two germline ends. In germline, CDR1 is KGHSH, CDR2 LQKENI. CDR3 length: 15 residues. The CDR3, as DNA: TGTGCCAGCTCACCACTCACAGGGAGCAATCAGCCCCAGCATTTT. Amino acids: CASSPLTGSNQPQHF.